What follows is one T cell receptor (beta chain) and its context. This sample is part of a study of blood T cell repertoires in COVID-19. Across the study: T cells, B-cell-depleted T cells, or PBMCs supplied cDNA or gDNA.

The cohort comprised adults aged 18 to 89 years residing in approximately 25 US areas. Trimming took 6 bases from V and 1 from J; bases not matched to a gene: 4. Germline CDR1 reads LNHDA; CDR2 reads SQIVND (reference sequence). The CDR3 runs 14 residues. Method: immunoSEQ multiplex PCR; TCRdb's copy keeps in-frame clones and lacks some. The table lists some 150,000 clones, roughly nine tenths of them singletons. The sequence was obtained from a human donor with acute COVID-19. The donor label of this sample is uncertain. This chain joins TRBV19 and TRBJ2-3; 7 bases are shared with TRBD2. Input material: PBMCs or T cells enriched from blood (not recorded which). The CDR3: CASREAGGTDTQYF. The CDR3 region has the DNA TGTGCCAGTAGGGAGGCGGGGGGCACAGATACGCAGTATTTT.